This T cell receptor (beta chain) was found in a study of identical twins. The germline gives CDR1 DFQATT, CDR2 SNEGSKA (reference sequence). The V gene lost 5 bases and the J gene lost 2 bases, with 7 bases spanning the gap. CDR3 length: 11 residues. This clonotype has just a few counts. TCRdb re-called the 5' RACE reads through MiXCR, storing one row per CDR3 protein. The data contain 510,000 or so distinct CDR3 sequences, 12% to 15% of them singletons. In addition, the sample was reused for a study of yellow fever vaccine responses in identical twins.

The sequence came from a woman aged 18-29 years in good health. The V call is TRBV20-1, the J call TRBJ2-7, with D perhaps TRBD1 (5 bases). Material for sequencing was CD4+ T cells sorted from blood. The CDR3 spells CSARQTYEQYF. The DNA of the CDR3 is TGCAGTGCTCGACAGACCTACGAGCAGTACTTC.